These T cell receptor beta chains were read from a single sample in a study of OX40 agonist ivuxolimab in advanced cancers. Clones were sequenced by immunoSEQ multiplex PCR, and TCRdb holds only the in-frame ones, with some missing. The profile shows 59,000 or so clones, approximately 82% of them singletons. Material: CD4+ or CD8+ T cells sorted from blood, obtained in a trial of the OX40 agonist ivuxolimab. The origin of the receptors is an adult with an advanced solid tumor such as melanoma, head and neck, liver or kidney cancer. Both conserved end residues are part of each CDR3.

CDR3 protein	V gene	J gene
CASSLVAGGGQETQYF	TRBV4-2	TRBJ2-5
CASSQDWTGPEQYF	TRBV4-1	TRBJ2-7
CASSSTGYRTDTQYF	TRBV18	TRBJ2-3
CATGPTPFKPSTDTQYF	TRBV19	TRBJ2-3
CASSLLSWGRDTEAFF	TRBV5-6	TRBJ1-1
CASSYTGGGEKLFF	TRBV6-6	TRBJ1-4
CASSYSWGGSTDTQYF	TRBV6-5	TRBJ2-3
CASSVEWGRDTEAFF	TRBV9	TRBJ1-1
CASSLGGTVPLYEQYF	TRBV4-2	TRBJ2-7
CASSESRGRAISYEQYF	TRBV10-2	TRBJ2-7
CASSEGRSLNIQYF	TRBV6-1	TRBJ2-4
CASSYRGRYTGELFF	TRBV7-2	TRBJ2-2
CASSLRLLNTGELFF	TRBV28	TRBJ2-2
CASRRTPGAETQYF	TRBV27	TRBJ2-5
CASSQGGGSNYGYTF	TRBV4-1	TRBJ1-2
CASKLAGGPKGELFF	TRBV6-6	TRBJ2-2
CASSLAGQGGITKNIQYF	TRBV7-9	TRBJ2-4
CASSYQGRLGSPLHF	TRBV6-5	TRBJ1-6
CASSPHRGGYQETQYF	TRBV5-4	TRBJ2-5
CASSYSVWDSSTDTQYF	TRBV7-2	TRBJ2-3
CASWDRGLSGANVLTF	TRBV19	TRBJ2-6
CASSPWVGAGTEAFF	TRBV6-5	TRBJ1-1
CASSRGGREQYF	TRBV6-6	TRBJ2-7
CASRSPSGGDQETQYF	TRBV7-6	TRBJ2-5
CSVEDWEEVLAGGPRYEQFF	TRBV29-1	TRBJ2-1
CASSQEEGVPYEQYF	TRBV4-3	TRBJ2-7
CASSSYRDSGNTIYF	TRBV5-5	TRBJ1-3
CASSRYGPGEANYGYTF	TRBV5-6	TRBJ1-2
CASSPQARYEQYF	TRBV7-9	TRBJ2-7
CASSLRQGRGNEQFF	TRBV7-2	TRBJ2-1
CASSVGPRDPTREQYF	TRBV9	TRBJ2-7
CASGAGNNNEQFF	TRBV19	TRBJ2-1
CASRDFNEKLFF	TRBV27	TRBJ1-4
CASSMNRVGATEAFF	TRBV19	TRBJ1-1
CASSPGGGRQPQHF	TRBV7-9	TRBJ1-5
CASSFGTSANEQYF	TRBV5-8	TRBJ2-7
CASSLLGQGAFGANVLTF	TRBV27	TRBJ2-6
CASSPRGGTSINEQYF	TRBV5-4	TRBJ2-7
CASSRFGQGRYSEQYF	TRBV7-9	.
CASSLDPVSSGNTIYF	TRBV5-5	TRBJ1-3
CASSRDSFYEQYF	TRBV2	TRBJ2-7
CASSLGFGAGYTF	TRBV7-2	TRBJ1-2
CASTVDVKTEAFF	TRBV6-5	TRBJ1-1
CASRIQGRDTQYF	TRBV27	TRBJ2-3
CASSLGGVAGELFF	TRBV11-3	TRBJ2-2
CASSPSPGVPNQPQHF	TRBV7-9	TRBJ1-5
CASSITQGKNIQYF	TRBV19	TRBJ2-4
CASSLTGQAYGYTF	TRBV7-3	TRBJ1-2
CASSWTSGGDNEQFF	TRBV5-1	TRBJ2-1
CASSPLWRVQETQYF	TRBV4-1	TRBJ2-5
CASSLVSGRTNTEAFF	TRBV5-1	TRBJ1-1
CASSYGREYGYTF	TRBV6-5	TRBJ1-2
CASSIRGGKFSSGELFF	TRBV19	TRBJ2-2
CASSRELGLEETQYF	TRBV4-2	TRBJ2-5
CASRPGTSYGYTF	TRBV6-5	TRBJ1-2
CASRKGSGLWEKLFF	TRBV27	TRBJ1-4
CASSYLQTGNYGYTF	TRBV5-4	TRBJ1-2